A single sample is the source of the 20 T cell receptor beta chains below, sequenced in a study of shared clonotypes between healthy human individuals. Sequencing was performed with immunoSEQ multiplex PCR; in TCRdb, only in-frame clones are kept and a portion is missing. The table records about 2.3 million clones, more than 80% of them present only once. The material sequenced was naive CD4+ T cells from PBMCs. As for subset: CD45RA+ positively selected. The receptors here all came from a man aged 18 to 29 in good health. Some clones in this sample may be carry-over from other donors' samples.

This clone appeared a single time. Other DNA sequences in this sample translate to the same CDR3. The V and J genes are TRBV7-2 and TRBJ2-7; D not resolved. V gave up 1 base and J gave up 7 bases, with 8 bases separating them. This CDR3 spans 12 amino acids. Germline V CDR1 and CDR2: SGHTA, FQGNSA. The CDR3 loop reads CASSLVGLEQYF. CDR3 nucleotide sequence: TGTGCCAGCAGCTTAGTGGGGTTGGAGCAGTACTTC. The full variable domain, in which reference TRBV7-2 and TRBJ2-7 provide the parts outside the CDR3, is GAGVSQSPSNKVTEKGKDVELRCDPISGHTALYWYRQSLGQGLEFLIYFQGNSAPDKSGLPSDRFSAERTGGSVSTLTIQRTQQEDSAVYLCASSLVGLEQYFGPGTRLTVT.

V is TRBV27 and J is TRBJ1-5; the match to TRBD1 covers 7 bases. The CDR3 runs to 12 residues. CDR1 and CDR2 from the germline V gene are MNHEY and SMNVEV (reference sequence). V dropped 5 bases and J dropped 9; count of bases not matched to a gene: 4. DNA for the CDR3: TGTGCCAGCAGTCCCCCAGGGGGGCCCCAGCATTTT. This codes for CASSPPGGPQHF.

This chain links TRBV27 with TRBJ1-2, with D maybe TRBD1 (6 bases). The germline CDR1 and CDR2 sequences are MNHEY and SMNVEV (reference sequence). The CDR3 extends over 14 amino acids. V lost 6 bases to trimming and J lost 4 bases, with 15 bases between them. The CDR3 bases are TGTGCCAGCAGAAAGGGCTTGGACAGCTATGGCTACACCTTC. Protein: CASRKGLDSYGYTF.

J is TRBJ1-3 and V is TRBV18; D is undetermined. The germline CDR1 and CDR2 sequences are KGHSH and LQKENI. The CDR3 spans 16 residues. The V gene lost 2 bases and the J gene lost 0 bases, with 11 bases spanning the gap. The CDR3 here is CASSPTPGNSGNTIYF. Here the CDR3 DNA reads TGTGCCAGCTCACCAACACCAGGAAACTCTGGAAACACCATATATTTT.

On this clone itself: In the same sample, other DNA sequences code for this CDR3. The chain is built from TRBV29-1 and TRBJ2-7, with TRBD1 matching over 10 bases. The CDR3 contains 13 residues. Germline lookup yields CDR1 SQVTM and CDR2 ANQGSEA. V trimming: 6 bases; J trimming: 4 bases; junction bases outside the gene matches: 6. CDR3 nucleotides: TGCAGCGTCGCGCTGGGACAGGGGTACGAGCAGTACTTC. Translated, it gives CSVALGQGYEQYF.

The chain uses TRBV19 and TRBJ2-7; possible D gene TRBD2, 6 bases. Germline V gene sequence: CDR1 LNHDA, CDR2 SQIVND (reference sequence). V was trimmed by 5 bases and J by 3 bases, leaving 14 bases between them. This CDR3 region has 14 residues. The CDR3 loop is CASSRKAGLYEQYF. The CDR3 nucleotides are TGTGCCAGTAGTCGAAAGGCGGGACTCTACGAGCAGTACTTC. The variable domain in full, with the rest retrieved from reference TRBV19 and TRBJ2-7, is DGGITQSPKYLFRKEGQNVTLSCEQNLNHDAMYWYRQDPGQGLRLIYYSQIVNDFQKGDIAEGYSVSREKKESFPLTVTSAQKNPTAFYLCASSRKAGLYEQYFGPGTRLTVT.

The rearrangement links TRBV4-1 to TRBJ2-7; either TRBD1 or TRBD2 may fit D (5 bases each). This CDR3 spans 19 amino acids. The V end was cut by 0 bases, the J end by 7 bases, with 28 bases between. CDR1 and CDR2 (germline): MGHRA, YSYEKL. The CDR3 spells CASSQDTPLAGSKKGEQYF. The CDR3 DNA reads TGCGCCAGCAGCCAAGACACACCTCTAGCCGGCTCCAAAAAGGGGGAGCAGTACTTC.

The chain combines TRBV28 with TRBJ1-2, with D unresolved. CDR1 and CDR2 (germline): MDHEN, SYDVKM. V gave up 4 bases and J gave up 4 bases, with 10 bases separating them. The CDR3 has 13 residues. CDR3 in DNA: TGTGCCAGCAGTTCCGCCTCCCTCTATGGCTACACCTTC. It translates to CASSSASLYGYTF.

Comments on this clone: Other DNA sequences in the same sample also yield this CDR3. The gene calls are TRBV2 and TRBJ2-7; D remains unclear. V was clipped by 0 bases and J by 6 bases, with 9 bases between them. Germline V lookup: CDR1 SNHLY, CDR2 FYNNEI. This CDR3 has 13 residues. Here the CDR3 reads CASSEALGGEQYF. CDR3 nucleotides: TGTGCCAGCAGTGAAGCGCTAGGCGGCGAGCAGTACTTC.

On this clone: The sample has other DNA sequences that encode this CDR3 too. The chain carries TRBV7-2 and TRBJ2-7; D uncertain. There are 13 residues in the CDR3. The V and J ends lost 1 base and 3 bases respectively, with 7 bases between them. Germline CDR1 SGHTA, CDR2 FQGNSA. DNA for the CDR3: TGTGCCAGCAGCTTAGGGACCTACTACGAGCAGTACTTC. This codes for CASSLGTYYEQYF.

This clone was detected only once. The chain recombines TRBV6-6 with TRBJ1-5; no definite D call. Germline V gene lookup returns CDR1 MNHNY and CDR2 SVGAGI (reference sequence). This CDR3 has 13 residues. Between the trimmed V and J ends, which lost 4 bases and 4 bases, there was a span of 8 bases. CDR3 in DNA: TGTGCCAGCAGTTTCGCCCGAAATCAGCCCCAGCATTTT. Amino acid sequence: CASSFARNQPQHF.

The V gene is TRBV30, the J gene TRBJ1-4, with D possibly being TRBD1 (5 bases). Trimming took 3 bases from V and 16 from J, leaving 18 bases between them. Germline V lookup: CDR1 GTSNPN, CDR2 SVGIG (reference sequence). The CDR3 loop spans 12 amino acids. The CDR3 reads CAWRSNPGPAFF. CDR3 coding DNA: TGTGCCTGGAGATCAAACCCGGGACCTGCGTTTTTT.

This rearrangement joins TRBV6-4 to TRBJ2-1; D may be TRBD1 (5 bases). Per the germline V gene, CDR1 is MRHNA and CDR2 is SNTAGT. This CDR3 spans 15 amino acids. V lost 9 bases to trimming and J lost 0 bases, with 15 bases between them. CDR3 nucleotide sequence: TGTGCCAGTGACCTCAGGGATTGCTCCTACAATGAGCAGTTCTTC. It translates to CASDLRDCSYNEQFF.

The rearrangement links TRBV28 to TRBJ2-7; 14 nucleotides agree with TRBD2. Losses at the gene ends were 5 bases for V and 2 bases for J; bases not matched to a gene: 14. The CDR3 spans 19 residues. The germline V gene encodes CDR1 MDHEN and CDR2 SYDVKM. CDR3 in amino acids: CASSGSLGTSGSPPYEQYF. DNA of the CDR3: TGTGCCAGCAGTGGTAGTTTAGGGACTAGCGGGAGTCCGCCCTACGAGCAGTACTTC.

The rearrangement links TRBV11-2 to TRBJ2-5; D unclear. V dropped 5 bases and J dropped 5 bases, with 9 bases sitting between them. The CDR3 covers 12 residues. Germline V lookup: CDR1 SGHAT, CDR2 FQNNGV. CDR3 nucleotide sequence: TGTGCCAGCAGCAACTTTAGGGAGACCCAGTACTTC. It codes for CASSNFRETQYF.

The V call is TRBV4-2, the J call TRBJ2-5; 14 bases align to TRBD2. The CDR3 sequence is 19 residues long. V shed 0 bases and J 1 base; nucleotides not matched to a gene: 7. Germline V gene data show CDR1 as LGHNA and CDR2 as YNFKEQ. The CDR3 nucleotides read TGTGCCAGCAGCCAAGATCGGACTAGCGGGAGGAGGTTCCAAGAGACCCAGTACTTC. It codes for CASSQDRTSGRRFQETQYF.

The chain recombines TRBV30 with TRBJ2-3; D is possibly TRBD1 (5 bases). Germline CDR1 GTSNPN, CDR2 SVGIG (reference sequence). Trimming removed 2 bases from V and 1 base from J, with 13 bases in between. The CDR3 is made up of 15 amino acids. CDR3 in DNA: TGTGCCTGGAGTCGGACACGAAAAGGCACAGATACGCAGTATTTT. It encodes CAWSRTRKGTDTQYF. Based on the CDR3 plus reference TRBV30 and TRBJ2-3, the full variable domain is SQTIHQWPATLVQPVGSPLSLECTVEGTSNPNLYWYRQAAGRGLQLLFYSVGIGQISSEVPQNLSASRPQDRQFILSSKKLLLSDSGFYLCAWSRTRKGTDTQYFGPGTRLTVL.

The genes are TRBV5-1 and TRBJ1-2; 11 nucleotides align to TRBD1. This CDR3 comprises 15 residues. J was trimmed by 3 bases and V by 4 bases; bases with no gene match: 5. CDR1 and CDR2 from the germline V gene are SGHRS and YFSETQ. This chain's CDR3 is CASSNGQGAYYGYTF. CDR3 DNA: TGCGCCAGCAGCAACGGACAGGGGGCCTACTATGGCTACACCTTC.

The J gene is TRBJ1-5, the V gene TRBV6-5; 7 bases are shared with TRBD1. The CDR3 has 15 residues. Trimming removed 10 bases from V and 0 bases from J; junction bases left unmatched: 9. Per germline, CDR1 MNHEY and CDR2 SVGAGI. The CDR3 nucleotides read TGTGCCACCCGACAGGGACTGGTTAGCAATCAGCCCCAGCATTTT. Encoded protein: CATRQGLVSNQPQHF.

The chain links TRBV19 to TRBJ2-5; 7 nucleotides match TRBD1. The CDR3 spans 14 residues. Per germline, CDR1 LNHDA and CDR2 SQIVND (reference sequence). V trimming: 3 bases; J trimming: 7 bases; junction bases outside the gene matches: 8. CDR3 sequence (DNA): TGTGCCAGTAGTATGAGTGGAGGACAGGCGACCCAGTACTTC. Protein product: CASSMSGGQATQYF.